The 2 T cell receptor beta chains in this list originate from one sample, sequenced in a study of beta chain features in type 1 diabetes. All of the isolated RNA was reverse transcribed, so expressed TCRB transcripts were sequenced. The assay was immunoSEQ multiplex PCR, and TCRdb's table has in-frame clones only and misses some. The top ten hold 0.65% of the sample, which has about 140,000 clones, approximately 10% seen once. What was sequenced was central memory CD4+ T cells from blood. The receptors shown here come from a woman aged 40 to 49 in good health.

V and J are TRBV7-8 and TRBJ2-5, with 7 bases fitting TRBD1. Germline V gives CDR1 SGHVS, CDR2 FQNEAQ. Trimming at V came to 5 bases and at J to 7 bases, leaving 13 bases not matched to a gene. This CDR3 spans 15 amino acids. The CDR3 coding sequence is TGTGCCAGCAGCATACTGGGGACAGTGCCAGGGACCCAGTACTTC. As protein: CASSILGTVPGTQYF.

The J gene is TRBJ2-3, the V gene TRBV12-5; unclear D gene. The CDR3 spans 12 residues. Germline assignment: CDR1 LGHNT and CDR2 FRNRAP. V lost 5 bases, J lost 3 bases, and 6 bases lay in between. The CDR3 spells CASGTITDTQYF. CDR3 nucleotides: TGTGCTAGTGGTACAATAACAGATACGCAGTATTTT.